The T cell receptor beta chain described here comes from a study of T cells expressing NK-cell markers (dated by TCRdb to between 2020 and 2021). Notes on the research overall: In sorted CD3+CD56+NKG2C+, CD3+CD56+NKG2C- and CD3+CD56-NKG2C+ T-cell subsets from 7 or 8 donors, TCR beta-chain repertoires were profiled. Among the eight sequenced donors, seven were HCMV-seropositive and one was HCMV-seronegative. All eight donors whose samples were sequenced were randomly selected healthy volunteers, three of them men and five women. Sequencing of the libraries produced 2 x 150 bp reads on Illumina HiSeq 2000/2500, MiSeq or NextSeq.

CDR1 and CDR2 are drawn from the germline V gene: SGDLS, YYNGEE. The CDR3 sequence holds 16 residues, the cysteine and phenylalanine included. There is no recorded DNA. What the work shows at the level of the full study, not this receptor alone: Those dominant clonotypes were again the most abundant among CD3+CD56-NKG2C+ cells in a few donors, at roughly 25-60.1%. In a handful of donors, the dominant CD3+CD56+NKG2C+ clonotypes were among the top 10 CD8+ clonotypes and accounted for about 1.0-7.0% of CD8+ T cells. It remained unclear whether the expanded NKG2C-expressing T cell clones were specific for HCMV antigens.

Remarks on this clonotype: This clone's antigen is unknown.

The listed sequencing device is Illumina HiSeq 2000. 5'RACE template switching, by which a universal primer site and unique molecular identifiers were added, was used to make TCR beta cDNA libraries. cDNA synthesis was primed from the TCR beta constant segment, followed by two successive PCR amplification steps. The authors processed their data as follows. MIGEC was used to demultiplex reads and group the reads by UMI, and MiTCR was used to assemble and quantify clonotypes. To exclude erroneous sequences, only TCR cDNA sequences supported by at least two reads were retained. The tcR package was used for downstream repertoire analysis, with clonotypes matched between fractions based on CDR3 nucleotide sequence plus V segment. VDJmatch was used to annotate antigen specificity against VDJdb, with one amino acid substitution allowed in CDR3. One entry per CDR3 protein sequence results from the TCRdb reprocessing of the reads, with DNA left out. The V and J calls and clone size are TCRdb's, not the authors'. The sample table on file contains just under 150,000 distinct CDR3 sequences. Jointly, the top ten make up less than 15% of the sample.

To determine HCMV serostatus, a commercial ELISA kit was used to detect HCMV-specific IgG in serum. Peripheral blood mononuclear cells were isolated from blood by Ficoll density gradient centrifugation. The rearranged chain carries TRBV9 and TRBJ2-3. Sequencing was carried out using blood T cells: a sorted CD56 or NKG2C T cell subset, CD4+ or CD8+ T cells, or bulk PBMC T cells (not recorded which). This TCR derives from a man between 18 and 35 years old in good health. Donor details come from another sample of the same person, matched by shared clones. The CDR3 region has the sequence CASSVGGSRYTDTQYF.